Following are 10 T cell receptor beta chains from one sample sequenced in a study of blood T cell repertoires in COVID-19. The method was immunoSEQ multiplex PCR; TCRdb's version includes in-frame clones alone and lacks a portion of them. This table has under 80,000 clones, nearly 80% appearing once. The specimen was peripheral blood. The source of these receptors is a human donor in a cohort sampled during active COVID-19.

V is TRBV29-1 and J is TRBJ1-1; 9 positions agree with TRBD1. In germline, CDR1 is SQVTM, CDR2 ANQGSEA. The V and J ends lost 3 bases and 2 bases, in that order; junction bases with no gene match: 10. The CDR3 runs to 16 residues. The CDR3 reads CSVEKVPGQGNTEAFF. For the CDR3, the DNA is TGCAGCGTTGAGAAGGTCCCGGGACAGGGAAACACTGAAGCTTTCTTT.

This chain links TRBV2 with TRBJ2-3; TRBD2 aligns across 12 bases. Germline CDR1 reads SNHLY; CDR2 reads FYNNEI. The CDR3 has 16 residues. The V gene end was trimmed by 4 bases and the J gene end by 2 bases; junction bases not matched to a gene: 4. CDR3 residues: CASSVLAGGPTDTQYF. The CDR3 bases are TGTGCCAGCAGTGTGCTAGCGGGAGGGCCCACAGATACGCAGTATTTT.

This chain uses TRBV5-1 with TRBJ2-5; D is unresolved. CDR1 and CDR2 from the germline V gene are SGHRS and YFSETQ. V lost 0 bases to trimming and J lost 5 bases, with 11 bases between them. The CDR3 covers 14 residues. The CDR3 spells CASSLDPSPETQYF. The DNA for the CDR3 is TGCGCCAGCAGCTTGGATCCAAGCCCGGAGACCCAGTACTTC.

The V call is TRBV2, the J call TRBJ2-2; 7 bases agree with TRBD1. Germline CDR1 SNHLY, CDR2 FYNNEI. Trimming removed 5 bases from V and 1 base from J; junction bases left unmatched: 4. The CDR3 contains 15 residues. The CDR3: CASSSRTGNTGELFF. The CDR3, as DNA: TGTGCCAGCAGTTCCCGGACAGGGAACACCGGGGAGCTGTTTTTT.

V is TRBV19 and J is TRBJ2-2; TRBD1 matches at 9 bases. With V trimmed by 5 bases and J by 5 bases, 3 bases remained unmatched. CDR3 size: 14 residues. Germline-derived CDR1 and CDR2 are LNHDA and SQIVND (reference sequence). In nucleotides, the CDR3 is TGTGCCAGTAGTGCGACAGGGGGGACCGGGGAGCTGTTTTTT. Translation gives CASSATGGTGELFF. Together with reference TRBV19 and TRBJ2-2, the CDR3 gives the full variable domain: DGGITQSPKYLFRKEGQNVTLSCEQNLNHDAMYWYRQDPGQGLRLIYYSQIVNDFQKGDIAEGYSVSREKKESFPLTVTSAQKNPTAFYLCASSATGGTGELFFGEGSRLTVL.

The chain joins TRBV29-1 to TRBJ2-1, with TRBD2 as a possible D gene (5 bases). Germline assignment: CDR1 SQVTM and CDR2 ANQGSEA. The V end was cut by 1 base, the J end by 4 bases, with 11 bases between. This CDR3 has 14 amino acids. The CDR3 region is CSVEGRGAYNEQFF. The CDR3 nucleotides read TGCAGCGTTGAAGGCCGGGGAGCATACAATGAGCAGTTCTTC.

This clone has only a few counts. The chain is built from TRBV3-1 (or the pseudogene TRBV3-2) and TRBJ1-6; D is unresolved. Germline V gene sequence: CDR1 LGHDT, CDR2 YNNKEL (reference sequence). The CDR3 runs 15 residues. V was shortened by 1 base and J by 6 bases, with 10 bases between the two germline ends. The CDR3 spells CASSQVGRSNSPLHF. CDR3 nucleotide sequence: TGTGCCAGCAGCCAAGTTGGCAGAAGTAATTCACCCCTCCACTTT.

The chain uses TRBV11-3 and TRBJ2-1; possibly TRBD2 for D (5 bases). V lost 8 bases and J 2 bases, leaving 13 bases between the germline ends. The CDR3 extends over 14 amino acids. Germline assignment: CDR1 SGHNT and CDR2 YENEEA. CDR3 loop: CASAGQNAYNEQFF. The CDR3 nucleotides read TGTGCCAGCGCGGGTCAAAACGCCTACAATGAGCAGTTCTTC.

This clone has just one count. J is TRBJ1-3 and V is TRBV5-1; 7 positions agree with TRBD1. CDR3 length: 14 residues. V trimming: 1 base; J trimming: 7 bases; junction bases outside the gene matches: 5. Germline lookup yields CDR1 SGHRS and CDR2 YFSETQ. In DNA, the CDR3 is TGCGCCAGCAGCTTGACAGGGGCTGTCAACACCATATATTTT. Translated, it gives CASSLTGAVNTIYF.

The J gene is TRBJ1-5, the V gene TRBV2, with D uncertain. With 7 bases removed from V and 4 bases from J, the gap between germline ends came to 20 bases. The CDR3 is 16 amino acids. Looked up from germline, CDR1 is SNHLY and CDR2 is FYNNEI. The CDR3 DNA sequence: TGTGCCAGCACCGAGGGTGGCAGAAGACCGAATCAGCCCCAGCATTTT. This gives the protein CASTEGGRRPNQPQHF. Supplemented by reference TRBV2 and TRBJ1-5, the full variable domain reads EPEVTQTPSHQVTQMGQEVILRCVPISNHLYFYWYRQILGQKVEFLVSFYNNEISEKSEIFDDQFSVERPDGSNFTLKIRSTKLEDSAMYFCASTEGGRRPNQPQHFGDGTRLSIL.